One sample yielded the 4 T cell receptor beta chains listed below, sequenced in a study of T cell responses to AZD1222 COVID-19 vaccine. TCRdb's copy holds only in-frame clones and misses some; the assay was immunoSEQ multiplex PCR. This sample has approximately 200,000 clones; approximately 93% occur once, and the top ten carry 1%. Source: peripheral blood, taken 28 days after the second AZD1222 dose. The receptors shown here come from an adult who received the AZD1222 COVID-19 vaccine.

This clone appeared once. V usage is TRBV5-4 and J usage is TRBJ1-2; maybe TRBD1 (5 bases). CDR1 SGHNT and CDR2 YYREEE come from the germline V gene (reference sequence). The V end was cut by 3 bases, the J end by 7 bases, with 19 bases between. This CDR3 region has 15 residues. The CDR3 bases are TGTGCCAGCAGCTCGAGACAGTCTACCCCTTCTGGCTACACCTTC. Its translation: CASSSRQSTPSGYTF. Variable domain in full (rest from reference TRBV5-4 and TRBJ1-2): ETGVTQSPTHLIKTRGQQVTLRCSSQSGHNTVSWYQQALGQGPQFIFQYYREEENGRGNFPPRFSGLQFPNYSSELNVNALELDDSALYLCASSSRQSTPSGYTFGSGTRLTVV.

The chain is built from TRBV4-1 and TRBJ1-4, with D hard to call. Germline loops: CDR1 MGHRA, CDR2 YSYEKL. The CDR3 consists of 16 residues. With 4 bases removed from V and 0 bases from J, the gap between germline ends came to 12 bases. The CDR3 spells CASSLTLLATNEKLFF. The DNA for the CDR3 is TGCGCCAGCAGCCTAACCCTCCTTGCAACTAATGAAAAACTGTTTTTT.

This rearrangement joins TRBV10-3 to TRBJ1-6; D possibly corresponds to TRBD1 (5 bases). The CDR3 loop spans 13 amino acids. In germline, CDR1 is ENHRY, CDR2 SYGVKD. V was clipped by 6 bases and J by 6 bases, with 9 bases between them. The CDR3, as DNA: TGTGCCATCAGGGGGACGGCTAATTCACCCCTCCACTTT. This gives the protein CAIRGTANSPLHF.

The chain uses TRBV11-1 and TRBJ1-6, with a weak D call TRBD1 (5 bases). The CDR3 totals 15 residues. Germline V gives CDR1 SGHAT, CDR2 FQDESV (reference sequence). The V end was cut by 1 base, the J end by 10 bases, with 14 bases between. CDR3 protein: CASSLEGRAGSPLHF. The CDR3 DNA sequence: TGTGCCAGCAGCTTAGAGGGGCGGGCTGGCTCACCCCTCCACTTT. The whole variable domain, filled in from reference TRBV11-1 and TRBJ1-6, reads EAEVAQSPRYKITEKSQAVAFWCDPISGHATLYWYRQILGQGPELLVQFQDESVVDDSQLPKDRFSAERLKGVDSTLKIQPAELGDSAMYLCASSLEGRAGSPLHFGNGTRLTVT.